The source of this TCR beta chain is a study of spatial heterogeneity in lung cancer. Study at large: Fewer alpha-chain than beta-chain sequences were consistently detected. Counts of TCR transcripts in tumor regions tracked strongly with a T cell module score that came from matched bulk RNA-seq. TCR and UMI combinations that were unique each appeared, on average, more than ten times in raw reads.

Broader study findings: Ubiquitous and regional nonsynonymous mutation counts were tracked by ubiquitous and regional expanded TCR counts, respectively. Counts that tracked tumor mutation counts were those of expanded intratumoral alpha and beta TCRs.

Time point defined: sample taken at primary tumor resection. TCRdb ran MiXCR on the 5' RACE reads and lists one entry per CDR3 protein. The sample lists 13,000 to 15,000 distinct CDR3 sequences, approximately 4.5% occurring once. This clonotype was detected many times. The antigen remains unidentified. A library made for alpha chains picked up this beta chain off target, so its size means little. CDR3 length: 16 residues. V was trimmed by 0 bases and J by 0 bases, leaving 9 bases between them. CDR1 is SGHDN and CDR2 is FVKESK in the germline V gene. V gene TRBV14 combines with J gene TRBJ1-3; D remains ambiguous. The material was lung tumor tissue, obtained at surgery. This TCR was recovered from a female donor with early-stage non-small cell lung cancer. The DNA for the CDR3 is TGTGCCAGCAGCCAAGATCTACGCTTCTCTGGAAACACCATATATTTT. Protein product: CASSQDLRFSGNTIYF. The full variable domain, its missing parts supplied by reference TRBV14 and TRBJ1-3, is EAGVTQFPSHSVIEKGQTVTLRCDPISGHDNLYWYRRVMGKEIKFLLHFVKESKQDESGMPNNRFLAERTGGTYSTLKVQPAELEDSGVYFCASSQDLRFSGNTIYFGEGSWLTVV.